Reported below is one T cell receptor (beta chain). The data are from a study of monozygotic twins with inflammatory bowel disease. TCRdb reprocessed the 5' RACE reads and reports one entry per CDR3 protein, with no DNA. The ten most abundant clones cover roughly 2% of a sample with 300,000 to 350,000 distinct CDR3 sequences. Germline V gives CDR1 SGHRS, CDR2 YFSETQ. The CDR3 is made up of 15 amino acids. The chain links TRBV5-1 to TRBJ2-7; the TCRdb call, TRBD1, lacks DNA for checking. Sequencing was done on a sample of blood. The origin of this receptor is a human donor with ulcerative colitis or Crohn's disease, or a healthy co-twin of an affected twin (not recorded which). The CDR3 spells CASSLEGARVSEQYF.